The 21 T cell receptor beta chains below all came from one sample that was sequenced in a study of neurological immune-mediated disorders. The time point was: longitudinal time-point 3. TCRdb re-called the 5' RACE reads through MiXCR, storing one row per CDR3 protein. In the table there are around 100,000 distinct CDR3 sequences, roughly a tenth of which are singletons. Sequenced sample: PBMCs. All receptors derive from a female donor with HTLV-1-associated myelopathy (HAM/TSP).

This clonotype was found many times. The CDR3 region is CASSPGRAYADTQYF. The CDR3 nucleotides are TGTGCCAGCAGCCCGGGACGAGCGTATGCAGATACGCAGTATTTT. This chain links TRBV14 with TRBJ2-3; either TRBD1 or TRBD2 may supply D (5 bases each). Germline-derived CDR1 and CDR2 are SGHDN and FVKESK. CDR3 size: 15 residues. The V end lost 4 bases, the J end lost 4 bases, and 15 bases lay between the germline ends.

This clonotype appeared many times. DNA of the CDR3: TGCGCCAGCAGCTATACCCCCTCAGGGACTCTCTATGGCTACACCTTC. Protein: CASSYTPSGTLYGYTF. The chain links TRBV5-1 to TRBJ1-2; a possible D gene is TRBD1 (5 bases). Germline values: CDR1 SGHRS, CDR2 YFSETQ. Trimming cost V 3 bases and J 4 bases, with 19 bases left between them. This CDR3 has 16 residues.

This clonotype has ten or more counts. The chain employs TRBV5-1 and TRBJ2-7; 11 bases map to TRBD1. CDR1 and CDR2 (germline): SGHRS, YFSETQ. V was pared by 4 bases and J by 3 bases, with 3 bases of the junction left unmatched. This CDR3 comprises 14 residues. The CDR3 is CASSHGTGGYEQYF. CDR3 nucleotide sequence: TGCGCCAGCAGCCACGGGACAGGGGGCTACGAGCAGTACTTC.

This clonotype has more than one count but fewer than ten. The gene calls are TRBV5-1 and TRBJ2-3, with 9 bases aligning to TRBD2. The length of the CDR3 is 19 residues. V gave up 0 bases and J gave up 2 bases; unmatched junction bases: 13. In germline, CDR1 is SGHRS, CDR2 YFSETQ. The chain's CDR3 is CASSLAVAGAGTYTDTQYF. CDR3 DNA sequence: TGCGCCAGCAGCTTGGCGGTAGCGGGGGCCGGAACCTACACAGATACGCAGTATTTT.

A note on this clonotype: A single base separates this from a much larger clone, so it may be a read error. The rearrangement links TRBV4-1 to TRBJ2-1; D is perhaps TRBD1 (6 bases). The germline V gene encodes CDR1 MGHRA and CDR2 YSYEKL. V was clipped by 1 base and J by 6 bases, with 13 bases between them. CDR3 size: 15 residues. Here the CDR3 reads CASSQAGQWGNEQFF. The CDR3 DNA reads TGCGCCAGCAGCCAAGCCGGACAGTGGGGCAATGAGCAGTTCTTC.

This clonotype was picked up many times. The chain uses TRBV29-1 and TRBJ2-1, with 7 bases lining up with TRBD2. Germline CDR1 and CDR2: SQVTM and ANQGSEA. This CDR3 is built from 13 residues. V gave up 7 bases and J gave up 6 bases; unmatched junction bases: 9. The CDR3 DNA reads TGCAGCGCTGAGCGGGGAAGTGGCAATGAGCAGTTCTTC. Translation: CSAERGSGNEQFF.

This clonotype was seen ten or more times. The V call is TRBV20-1, the J call TRBJ2-2; D is undetermined. Deletions cut 5 bases from V and 5 bases from J, with 9 bases between. This CDR3 contains 12 residues. Germline CDR1 DFQATT, CDR2 SNEGSKA (reference sequence). In nucleotides, the CDR3 is TGCAGTGCTCTCAGGTCTACCGGGGAGCTGTTTTTT. It codes for CSALRSTGELFF.

This clonotype occurred many times. The chain has TRBV27 and TRBJ2-7; 8 bases agree with TRBD1. Germline V gene data show CDR1 as MNHEY and CDR2 as SMNVEV (reference sequence). V was pared by 3 bases and J by 2 bases, with 12 bases of the junction left unmatched. The CDR3 contains 17 residues. CDR3 protein: CASSFRITGGSTYEQYF. For the CDR3, the DNA is TGTGCCAGCAGTTTCCGCATTACAGGGGGGTCGACCTACGAGCAGTACTTC.

This clonotype was observed at least ten times. This chain links TRBV6-2 or TRBV6-3 with TRBJ1-5, with D perhaps TRBD1 (5 bases). Trimming pared 5 bases from V and 5 bases from J, leaving 16 bases between. The CDR3 length is 15 residues. The germline gives CDR1 MNHEY, CDR2 SVGEGT. CDR3 DNA sequence: TGTGCCAGCAGTCGTAGAGGGGAGGATGATCAGCCCCAGCATTTT. Its translation is CASSRRGEDDQPQHF.

This clonotype occurred many times. V and J are TRBV12-3 or TRBV12-4 and TRBJ1-4, with a possible D match to TRBD1 (5 bases). CDR3 size: 9 residues. Trimming took off 6 bases at V and 14 bases at J, with 7 bases between the two ends. CDR3 DNA: TGTGCCAGCAGGGGGCTTCTGTTTTTT. Translating gives CASRGLLFF.

This clonotype was counted at least ten times. The rearrangement links TRBV5-1 to TRBJ2-4; tentatively, D is TRBD1 (5 bases). Germline V lookup: CDR1 SGHRS, CDR2 YFSETQ. This CDR3 is built from 14 residues. V lost 1 base and J 8 bases, leaving 13 bases between the germline ends. CDR3 protein: CASSLQGPGHIQYF. Written as DNA, the CDR3 is TGCGCCAGCAGCTTGCAGGGTCCAGGGCACATTCAGTACTTC.

The sample holds many counts of this clonotype. This sequence joins TRBV20-1 and TRBJ1-6; D ambiguous. The CDR3 consists of 15 residues. Trimming removed 4 bases at V and 0 bases at J, with 10 bases between. From germline, CDR1 is DFQATT and CDR2 SNEGSKA (reference sequence). The CDR3 nucleotides read TGCAGTGCTAAACAACTGAGCTCCTATAATTCACCCCTCCACTTT. Translating it yields CSAKQLSSYNSPLHF.

In its sample, this clonotype was seen many times. V usage is TRBV20-1 and J usage is TRBJ1-3; TRBD1 matches at 7 bases. This CDR3 spans 15 amino acids. Germline CDR1 DFQATT, CDR2 SNEGSKA (reference sequence). The J segment lost 8 bases and the V segment lost 4 bases, leaving 14 bases of the junction unmatched. Written as DNA, the CDR3 is TGCAGTGCTATACGCCGGGACAGCCACCCTTACACCATATATTTT. The encoded protein is CSAIRRDSHPYTIYF.

This clonotype was counted between two and nine times. V is TRBV5-5 and J is TRBJ2-5; the D gene could be TRBD1 or TRBD2 (5 bases each). Germline V gives CDR1 SGHKS, CDR2 YYEKEE (reference sequence). The CDR3 loop spans 14 amino acids. V was pared by 4 bases and J by 2 bases, with 12 bases between. The CDR3 DNA reads as TGTGCCAGCAGCCGGGGACGGATGCAAGAGACCCAGTACTTC. Translating it yields CASSRGRMQETQYF. Based on the CDR3 plus reference TRBV5-5 and TRBJ2-5, the full variable domain is DAGVTQSPTHLIKTRGQQVTLRCSPISGHKSVSWYQQVLGQGPQFIFQYYEKEERGRGNFPDRFSARQFPNYSSELNVNALLLGDSALYLCASSRGRMQETQYFGPGTRLLVL.

This clonotype appeared many times. The V call is TRBV5-1, the J call TRBJ2-3; TRBD2 matches 12 bases. Germline loops: CDR1 SGHRS, CDR2 YFSETQ. This CDR3 contains 17 residues. V lost 0 bases and J lost 2; bases outside the gene matches: 4. The CDR3 loop is CASSLGLAGALTDTQYF. DNA of the CDR3: TGCGCCAGCAGCTTGGGACTAGCGGGGGCCCTCACAGATACGCAGTATTTT.

At least ten counts were recorded for this clonotype. The rearrangement links TRBV20-1 to TRBJ2-7, with 7 bases identical to TRBD1. This CDR3 has 12 amino acids. Germline values: CDR1 DFQATT, CDR2 SNEGSKA (reference sequence). V shed 2 bases and J 5 bases; nucleotides not matched to a gene: 3. The CDR3 sequence is CSARQGVDEQYF. CDR3 coding DNA: TGCAGTGCTAGACAGGGGGTCGACGAGCAGTACTTC.

In its sample, this clonotype was seen many times. J is TRBJ2-3 and V is TRBV10-3, with 14 bases lining up with TRBD2. CDR1 is ENHRY, CDR2 SYGVKD, per germline. V shed 3 bases and J 1 base; nucleotides not matched to a gene: 3. The CDR3 covers 17 residues. CDR3 DNA: TGTGCCATCAGTGACCCGGGACTAGCGGGGGGCACAGATACGCAGTATTTT. Amino acids: CAISDPGLAGGTDTQYF.

Concerning this clonotype: A read error may be the cause here, since a much bigger clone is one base away. The chain links TRBV7-9 to TRBJ2-3; 10 bases are shared with TRBD2. Germline CDR1 reads SEHNR; CDR2 reads FQNEAQ (reference sequence). The CDR3 runs to 15 residues. The CDR3 is CVSSRGSGGTDTQYF. In nucleotides, the CDR3 is TGTGTCAGCAGCCGTGGTAGCGGGGGGACAGATACGCAGTATTTT.

The chain links TRBV20-1 to TRBJ2-5, with D perhaps matching TRBD1 (6 bases). The germline V and J ends were trimmed by 6 bases and 5 bases, with 13 bases remaining between them. The CDR3 is 12 residues long. Germline V gene lookup returns CDR1 DFQATT and CDR2 SNEGSKA (reference sequence). The CDR3 protein is CSASTGYETQYF. DNA of the CDR3: TGCAGTGCCTCAACAGGGTATGAGACCCAGTACTTC.

The V call is TRBV29-1, the J call TRBJ1-2; no reliable D call. There are 13 residues in the CDR3. The ends were cut back, 3 bases at V and 8 bases at J, with 16 bases in the middle. In germline, CDR1 is SQVTM, CDR2 ANQGSEA. In DNA, the CDR3 is TGCAGCGTTGAGGCTACAAGACCTATGGGCTACACCTTC. As protein: CSVEATRPMGYTF.

As to this clonotype: The germline gene is not matched at one end of the junction; a read error may be the cause. V is TRBV5-6 and J is TRBJ2-1; TRBD2 agrees at 13 bases. The CDR3 loop spans 15 amino acids. The germline CDR1 and CDR2 sequences are SGHDT and YYEEEE. This CDR3 is CGSSTSGGVVDEQFF. CDR3 sequence (DNA): TGTGGCAGCAGCACTAGCGGGGGGGTTGTAGATGAGCAGTTCTTC.